Below, 20 T cell receptor beta chains from the same sample are listed, as sequenced in a study of blood T cell repertoires in COVID-19. The table came from immunoSEQ multiplex PCR; TCRdb's copy has only in-frame clones and leaves some out. The table records about 260,000 clones, over 80% of them present only once. The sample consisted of peripheral blood. These receptors all come from a woman aged 35 to 49 who had recovered from COVID-19.

V is TRBV6-5 and J is TRBJ1-6; possible D gene TRBD1, 5 bases. The CDR3 sequence is 14 residues long. Germline lookup yields CDR1 MNHEY and CDR2 SVGAGI. V was shortened by 2 bases and J by 9 bases, with 11 bases between the two germline ends. DNA for the CDR3: TGTGCCAGCAGTTACAAAGGGGTCGGTTCACCCCTCCACTTT. It codes for CASSYKGVGSPLHF.

This clone has only a few counts. The V and J genes are TRBV9 and TRBJ2-5; perhaps TRBD2 as D (6 bases). The V and J ends lost 7 bases and 5 bases respectively, with 15 bases between them. The germline CDR1 and CDR2 sequences are SGDLS and YYNGEE. This CDR3 has 13 amino acids. CDR3 DNA: TGTGCCAGCTCGGGGGTTAGAGGGGAGACCCAGTACTTC. Encoded protein: CASSGVRGETQYF.

The chain recombines TRBV3-1 (or the pseudogene TRBV3-2) with TRBJ1-1; D call uncertain. Trimming removed 0 bases from V and 5 bases from J, with 4 bases in between. The CDR3 is made up of 12 amino acids. Per germline, CDR1 LGHDT and CDR2 YNNKEL (reference sequence). The chain's CDR3 is CASSQDRTEAFF. In nucleotides, the CDR3 is TGTGCCAGCAGCCAAGATCGGACTGAAGCTTTCTTT.

The chain recombines TRBV4-3 with TRBJ1-2, with 8 positions matching TRBD1. There are 14 residues in the CDR3. V dropped 5 bases and J dropped 2; count of bases not matched to a gene: 4. Germline-derived CDR1 and CDR2 are LGHNA and YSLEER. CDR3 protein: CASSYRTGNYGYTF. CDR3 DNA: TGCGCCAGCAGCTATCGGACAGGGAACTATGGCTACACCTTC.

V usage is TRBV19 and J usage is TRBJ2-7, with D perhaps TRBD1 (6 bases). The CDR3 runs to 12 residues. Trimming took off 10 bases at V and 3 bases at J, with 13 bases between the two ends. From germline, CDR1 is LNHDA and CDR2 SQIVND (reference sequence). CDR3 DNA: TGTGCCACCTCCGACAGGCGCTACGAGCAGTACTTC. Residues: CATSDRRYEQYF. The entire variable domain, with the rest obtained from reference TRBV19 and TRBJ2-7, is as follows: DGGITQSPKYLFRKEGQNVTLSCEQNLNHDAMYWYRQDPGQGLRLIYYSQIVNDFQKGDIAEGYSVSREKKESFPLTVTSAQKNPTAFYLCATSDRRYEQYFGPGTRLTVT.

This clone was seen just once. The chain couples TRBV9 to TRBJ2-7; 10 nucleotides line up with TRBD1. This CDR3 region has 16 residues. The junction had 10 bases not matched to a gene; V was cut back by 1 base and J by 6 bases. CDR1 SGDLS and CDR2 YYNGEE come from the germline V gene. CDR3 in DNA: TGTGCCAGCAGCGTATGGCCGGGACAGGGGATTTCCGAGCAGTACTTC. It codes for CASSVWPGQGISEQYF.

The chain employs TRBV3-1 (or the pseudogene TRBV3-2) and TRBJ2-2; D ambiguous. V was shortened by 0 bases and J by 6 bases, with 14 bases between the two germline ends. CDR3 length: 16 amino acids. Germline V gene lookup returns CDR1 LGHDT and CDR2 YNNKEL (reference sequence). CDR3 amino acids: CASSQDEVTGSGELFF. CDR3 coding DNA: TGTGCCAGCAGCCAAGATGAGGTAACTGGTTCCGGGGAGCTGTTTTTT.

V gene TRBV7-6 combines with J gene TRBJ2-1, with 9 bases that match TRBD2. Per germline, CDR1 SGHVS and CDR2 FNYEAQ. The ends lost 1 base at V and 4 bases at J; junction bases unmatched: 8. This CDR3 is built from 17 residues. The CDR3 loop reads CASSLGPRGGAYNEQFF. The CDR3 coding sequence is TGTGCCAGCAGCTTAGGGCCACGCGGGGGGGCTTACAATGAGCAGTTCTTC.

V and J are TRBV28 and TRBJ1-2, with D perhaps TRBD1 (6 bases). The germline gives CDR1 MDHEN, CDR2 SYDVKM. The CDR3 length is 14 residues. Trimming took 8 bases from V and 5 from J, leaving 18 bases between them. CDR3 region: CASRSGTRRYGYTF. In DNA, the CDR3 is TGTGCCAGCCGGTCCGGGACACGTCGGTATGGCTACACCTTC.

This chain joins TRBV10-3 and TRBJ1-2, with 8 bases lining up with TRBD1. The V and J ends lost 7 bases and 4 bases, in that order; junction bases with no gene match: 5. Germline CDR1 reads ENHRY; CDR2 reads SYGVKD. The length of the CDR3 is 13 residues. DNA for the CDR3: TGTGCCATCACCGTGGACAGGGCCTATGGCTACACCTTC. It specifies CAITVDRAYGYTF.

This clone showed up just a few times. The chain carries TRBV19 and TRBJ1-5; D may be TRBD1 (5 bases). The V end was cut by 5 bases, the J end by 6 bases, with 14 bases between. CDR3 length: 14 residues. The germline CDR1 and CDR2 sequences are LNHDA and SQIVND (reference sequence). The DNA of the CDR3 is TGTGCCAGTAGTCCCGGGGGAGGAGGTCAGCCCCAGCATTTT. Protein product: CASSPGGGGQPQHF.

V is TRBV18 and J is TRBJ1-1; no definite D call. CDR3 length: 15 residues. Germline assignment: CDR1 KGHSH and CDR2 LQKENI. With 4 bases removed from V and 1 base from J, the gap between germline ends came to 13 bases. CDR3 amino acids: CASSRASDSNTEAFF. The CDR3 DNA sequence: TGTGCCAGCTCACGAGCTTCGGACTCGAACACTGAAGCTTTCTTT.

The rearrangement uses TRBV9 and TRBJ2-2, with TRBD2 identical over 8 bases. The trim removed 2 bases at V and 3 bases at J, leaving 6 bases unmatched. This CDR3 contains 16 residues. Germline V lookup: CDR1 SGDLS, CDR2 YYNGEE. CDR3 sequence (DNA): TGTGCCAGCAGCGTGCCGGGGGGGCCTCACACCGGGGAGCTGTTTTTT. This translates into CASSVPGGPHTGELFF.

The CDR3 spells CASSPRVLPQHF. CDR3 nucleotides: TGTGCCAGCAGCCCCCGCGTTTTGCCCCAGCATTTT. The J gene is TRBJ1-5, the V gene TRBV5-8, with D unclear. The CDR3 has 12 amino acids. Trimming stripped 4 bases from V and 9 bases from J, with 11 bases between. CDR1 and CDR2 from the germline V gene are SGHTS and YDEGEE. Full variable domain (rest looked up from reference TRBV5-8 and TRBJ1-5): EAGVTQSPTHLIKTRGQQATLRCSPISGHTSVYWYQQALGLGLQFLLWYDEGEERNRGNFPPRFSGRQFPNYSSELNVNALELEDSALYLCASSPRVLPQHFGDGTRLSIL.

This clone has only one observation. The chain employs TRBV7-2 and TRBJ2-1; D is uncertain. Germline CDR1 is SGHTA and CDR2 is FQGNSA. V was clipped by 2 bases and J by 4 bases, with 9 bases between them. The CDR3 is made up of 14 amino acids. The CDR3 nucleotides are TGTGCCAGCAGCTTATTCCGTACTTACAATGAGCAGTTCTTC. Translated, it gives CASSLFRTYNEQFF.

The V gene is TRBV10-1, the J gene TRBJ2-1; weak D call: TRBD2 (5 bases). The length of the CDR3 is 11 residues. From germline, CDR1 is WNHNN and CDR2 SYGVQD (reference sequence). The V and J ends lost 6 bases and 13 bases respectively, with 13 bases between them. The CDR3 DNA reads TGCGCCAGCAGCCCGAGGCGGGCTCAGTTCTTC. Translated, it gives CASSPRRAQFF.

Notes on this clone: Within the sample, other DNA sequences also encode this same CDR3. The chain combines TRBV19 with TRBJ1-2; weak D call: TRBD1 (6 bases). V was clipped by 3 bases and J by 4 bases, with 9 bases between them. CDR3 size: 13 residues. Germline CDR1 is LNHDA and CDR2 is SQIVND (reference sequence). CDR3 nucleotides: TGTGCCAGTAGTATGCGACAGGTCTATGGCTACACCTTC. It yields the protein CASSMRQVYGYTF.

J is TRBJ1-1 and V is TRBV10-1; 7 bases are a match to TRBD1. With 0 bases clipped from V and 0 bases from J, the junction kept 1 base outside the gene matches. Germline loops: CDR1 WNHNN, CDR2 SYGVQD (reference sequence). The CDR3 contains 15 residues. CDR3 region: CASSESTGLNTEAFF. Written as DNA, the CDR3 is TGCGCCAGCAGTGAGTCGACAGGGTTGAACACTGAAGCTTTCTTT.

The genes are TRBV5-4 and TRBJ2-7; D is perhaps TRBD2 (5 bases). Germline V gives CDR1 SGHNT, CDR2 YYREEE (reference sequence). The CDR3 has 16 amino acids. V lost 2 bases and J 5 bases, leaving 20 bases between the germline ends. CDR3: CASSFAGNWALDEQYF. The CDR3 bases are TGTGCCAGCAGCTTTGCGGGCAATTGGGCGCTCGACGAGCAGTACTTC. Complete variable domain (other parts from reference TRBV5-4 and TRBJ2-7): ETGVTQSPTHLIKTRGQQVTLRCSSQSGHNTVSWYQQALGQGPQFIFQYYREEENGRGNFPPRFSGLQFPNYSSELNVNALELDDSALYLCASSFAGNWALDEQYFGPGTRLTVT.

This chain uses TRBV10-3 with TRBJ1-5; the D gene is possibly TRBD1 (6 bases). The CDR3 totals 13 residues. V was cut by 3 bases and J by 5 bases, with 8 bases left in between. Looked up from germline, CDR1 is ENHRY and CDR2 is SYGVKD. The CDR3 DNA sequence: TGTGCCATCAGTGACAAGGGGGATCAGCCCCAGCATTTT. Its translation: CAISDKGDQPQHF.